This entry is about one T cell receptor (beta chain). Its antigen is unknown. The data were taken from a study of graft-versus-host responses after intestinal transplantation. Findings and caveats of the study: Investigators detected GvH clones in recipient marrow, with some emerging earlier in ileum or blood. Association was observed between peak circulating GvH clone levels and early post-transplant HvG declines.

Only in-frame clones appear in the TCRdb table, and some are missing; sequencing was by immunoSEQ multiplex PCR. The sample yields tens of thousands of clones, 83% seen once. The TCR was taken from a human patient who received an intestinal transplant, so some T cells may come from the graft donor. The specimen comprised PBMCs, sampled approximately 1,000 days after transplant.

The CDR3 DNA sequence: TGTGCCAGCAGGGGGCAGGAAGAAAAACTGTTTTTT. Protein: CASRGQEEKLFF. The chain employs TRBV2 and TRBJ1-4; TRBD1 might be the D (5 bases). Trimming took off 6 bases at V and 8 bases at J, with 10 bases between the two ends. The CDR3 totals 12 residues. The V gene's germline CDR1 is SNHLY and CDR2 FYNNEI. Filled out from reference TRBV2 and TRBJ1-4, the complete variable domain reads EPEVTQTPSHQVTQMGQEVILRCVPISNHLYFYWYRQILGQKVEFLVSFYNNEISEKSEIFDDQFSVERPDGSNFTLKIRSTKLEDSAMYFCASRGQEEKLFFGSGTQLSVL.